These T cell receptor beta chains were read from a single sample in a study of blood T cell repertoires in COVID-19. Measured with immunoSEQ multiplex PCR; TCRdb has only the in-frame clones, and not every one. Of under 300,000 clones listed, over 75% are singletons. Input material: PBMCs or T cells enriched from blood (not recorded which). These receptors were obtained from a man aged 18-30 years who had recovered from COVID-19. CDR3s include the opening cysteine and the closing phenylalanine or tryptophan. D genes are given only for firm matches. Size is stated for part of the rows, as once, few or many counts, or as a class when the clone is expanded.

>TRBJ1-1|TRBD1|TRBV18|few
CASSPPGQRNTEAFF
TGTGCCAGCTCACCACCGGGACAGCGCAACACTGAAGCTTTCTTT
>TRBJ1-6|TRBD1|TRBV6-5|.
CASSPDRVQSSPLHF
TGTGCCAGCAGTCCGGACAGGGTTCAGAGTTCACCCCTCCACTTT
>TRBJ2-5|.|TRBV10-3|.
CAISEADVETQYF
TGTGCCATCAGTGAAGCGGACGTGGAGACCCAGTACTTC
>TRBJ2-1|TRBD2|TRBV5-4|.
CASTIAGGLRDEQFF
TGTGCCAGCACAATAGCGGGGGGGCTTAGAGATGAGCAGTTCTTC
>TRBJ2-3|.|TRBV2|.
CASSDPGDTDTQYF
TGTGCCAGCAGTGACCCCGGGGACACAGATACGCAGTATTTT
>TRBJ2-3|TRBD2|TRBV11-2|.
CASRRRLAGTDTQYF
TGTGCCAGCAGACGAAGACTAGCGGGGACAGATACGCAGTATTTT
>TRBJ1-1|.|TRBV6-1|.
CASSEIEQGPFEAFF
TGTGCCAGCAGTGAGATTGAACAGGGTCCCTTTGAAGCTTTCTTT
>TRBJ2-7|TRBD2|TRBV27|.
CASSLGGGSSYEQYF
TGTGCCAGCAGTTTAGGGGGGGGGAGCTCCTACGAGCAGTACTTC
>TRBJ2-7|TRBD2|TRBV19|.
CASSGTSGSYEQYF
TGTGCCAGTAGTGGGACTAGCGGGAGTTACGAGCAGTACTTC
>TRBJ1-1|TRBD1|TRBV2|.
CASSAQGAEAFF
TGTGCCAGCAGTGCCCAGGGGGCAGAAGCTTTCTTT
>TRBJ1-3|.|TRBV5-6|.
CASSPLAGSGNTIYF
TGTGCCAGCAGCCCCCTAGCTGGGTCTGGAAACACCATATATTTT
>TRBJ2-3|.|TRBV30|.
CAWRSRGVRDTDTQYF
TGTGCCTGGAGATCCCGCGGGGTTCGGGACACAGATACGCAGTATTTT
>TRBJ2-4|TRBD1|TRBV12-5|once
CASGLYWGQVTVAKNIQYF
TGTGCTAGTGGTTTGTATTGGGGACAGGTAACCGTAGCCAAAAACATTCAGTACTTC
>TRBJ1-2|.|TRBV7-2|.
CACSRGFDGYTF
TGTGCCTGTTCGCGGGGTTTCGACGGCTACACCTTC
>TRBJ2-7|.|TRBV2|.
CASSNAGDIRGQYF
TGTGCCAGCAGCAATGCAGGGGATATACGAGGGCAGTACTTC
>TRBJ1-4|TRBD1|TRBV28|.
CASSYTDRVTEKLFF
TGTGCCAGCAGCTACACAGACAGGGTAACTGAAAAACTGTTTTTT
>TRBJ2-3|.|TRBV5-1|.
CASSFSTSTDTQYF
TGCGCCAGCAGCTTCTCAACTAGTACAGATACGCAGTATTTT
>TRBJ1-5|.|TRBV10-3|once
CAISELGQTNNQPQHF
TGTGCCATCAGTGAGTTAGGGCAGACTAACAATCAGCCCCAGCATTTT
>TRBJ1-1|.|TRBV27|.
CASSSYSGSAEAFF
TGTGCCAGCAGTTCGTATTCAGGGTCGGCTGAAGCTTTCTTT
>TRBJ1-6|.|TRBV7-8|.
CASSLVSSSYNSPLHF
TGTGCCAGCAGCTTAGTCTCTAGCTCCTATAATTCACCCCTCCACTTT
>TRBJ2-3|.|TRBV30|once
CAWILGDNPTDTQYF
TGTGCCTGGATCTTGGGGGACAACCCCACAGATACGCAGTATTTT
>TRBJ2-5|TRBD2|TRBV7-2|.
CATTGGGRETQYF
TGTGCCACCACGGGCGGGGGTAGGGAGACCCAGTACTTC
>TRBJ1-5|TRBD1|TRBV6-1|.
CASSELGRGLQPQHF
TGTGCCAGCAGTGAACTCGGCAGGGGGCTTCAGCCCCAGCATTTT
>TRBJ1-5|TRBD1|TRBV7-9|few
CASSQGTGGNNQPQHF
TGTGCCAGCAGCCAAGGGACAGGGGGCAACAATCAGCCCCAGCATTTT
>TRBJ1-5|TRBD1|TRBV5-8|.
CASSVRDRVGQPQHF
TGTGCCAGCAGCGTTCGGGACAGGGTGGGTCAGCCCCAGCATTTT
>TRBJ1-1|TRBD1|TRBV7-8|once
CASRPRTGQNFEAFF
TGTGCCAGCAGACCAAGGACAGGTCAAAACTTTGAAGCTTTCTTT
>TRBJ1-3|.|TRBV18|.
CASSTRTDPGNTIYF
TGTGCCAGCTCAACAAGGACAGACCCTGGAAACACCATATATTTT
>TRBJ2-5|TRBD1|TRBV24-1|.
CATSAATGSQETQYF
TGTGCCACCAGTGCCGCGACAGGGAGCCAAGAGACCCAGTACTTC